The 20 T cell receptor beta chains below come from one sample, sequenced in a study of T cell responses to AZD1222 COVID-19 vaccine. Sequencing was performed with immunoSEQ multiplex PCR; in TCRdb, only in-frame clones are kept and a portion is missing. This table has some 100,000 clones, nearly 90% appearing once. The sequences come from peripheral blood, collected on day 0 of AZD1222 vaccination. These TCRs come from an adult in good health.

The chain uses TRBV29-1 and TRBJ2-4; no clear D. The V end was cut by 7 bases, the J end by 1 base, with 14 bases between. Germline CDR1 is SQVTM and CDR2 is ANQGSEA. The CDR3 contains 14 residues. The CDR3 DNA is TGCAGCGCCCAGTTTTGGCGGGCCAAAAACATTCAGTACTTC. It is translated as CSAQFWRAKNIQYF. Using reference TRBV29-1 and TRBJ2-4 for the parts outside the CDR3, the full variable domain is SAVISQKPSRDICQRGTSLTIQCQVDSQVTMMFWYRQQPGQSLTLIATANQGSEATYESGFVIDKFPISRPNLTFSTLTVSNMSPEDSSIYLCSAQFWRAKNIQYFGAGTRLSVL.

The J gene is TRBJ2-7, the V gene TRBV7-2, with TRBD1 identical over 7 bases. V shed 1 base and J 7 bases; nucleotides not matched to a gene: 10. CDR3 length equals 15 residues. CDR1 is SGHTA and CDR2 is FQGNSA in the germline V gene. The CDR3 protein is CASSLDRDPQGEQYF. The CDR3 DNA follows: TGTGCCAGCAGCTTAGATCGGGACCCACAGGGGGAGCAGTACTTC.

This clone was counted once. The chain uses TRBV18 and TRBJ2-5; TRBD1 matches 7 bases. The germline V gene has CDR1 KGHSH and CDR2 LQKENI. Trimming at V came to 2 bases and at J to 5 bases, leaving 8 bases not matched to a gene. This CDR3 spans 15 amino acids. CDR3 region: CASSPFPQGLETQYF. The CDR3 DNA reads TGTGCCAGCTCACCATTTCCACAGGGGTTGGAGACCCAGTACTTC.

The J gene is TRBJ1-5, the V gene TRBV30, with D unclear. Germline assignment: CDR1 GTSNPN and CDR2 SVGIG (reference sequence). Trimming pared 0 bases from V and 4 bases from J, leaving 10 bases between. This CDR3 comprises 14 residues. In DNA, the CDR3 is TGTGCCTGGAGTGTTAGGGCAGCGAATCAGCCCCAGCATTTT. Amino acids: CAWSVRAANQPQHF.

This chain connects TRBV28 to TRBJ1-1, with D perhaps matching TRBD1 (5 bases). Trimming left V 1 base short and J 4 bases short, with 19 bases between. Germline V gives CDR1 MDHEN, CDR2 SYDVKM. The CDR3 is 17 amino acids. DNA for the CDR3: TGTGCCAGCAGTTTATTCCGTAGTGGGGGAGGGGCCACTGAAGCTTTCTTT. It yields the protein CASSLFRSGGGATEAFF.

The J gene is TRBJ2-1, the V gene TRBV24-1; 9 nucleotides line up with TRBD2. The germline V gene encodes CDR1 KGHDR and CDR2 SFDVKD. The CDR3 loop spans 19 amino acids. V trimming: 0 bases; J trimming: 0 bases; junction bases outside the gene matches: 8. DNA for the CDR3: TGTGCCACCAGTGATTTGCCTAGCGGGATACCCATCTCCTACAATGAGCAGTTCTTC. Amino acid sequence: CATSDLPSGIPISYNEQFF.

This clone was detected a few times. The DNA for the CDR3 is TGTGCCAGCAGCTTAGTAGGACAGAACGAGCAGTACTTC. As protein: CASSLVGQNEQYF. The chain employs TRBV11-2 and TRBJ2-7; tentative D call: TRBD1 (6 bases). Trimming took off 1 base at V and 5 bases at J, with 9 bases between the two ends. CDR1 and CDR2 from the germline V gene are SGHAT and FQNNGV. The CDR3 is 13 residues long.

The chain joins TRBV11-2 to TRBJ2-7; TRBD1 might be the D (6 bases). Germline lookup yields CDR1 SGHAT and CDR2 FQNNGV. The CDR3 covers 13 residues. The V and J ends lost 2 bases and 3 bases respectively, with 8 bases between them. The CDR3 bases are TGTGCCAGCAGCTTACAGGGGTTCTACGAGCAGTACTTC. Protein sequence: CASSLQGFYEQYF.

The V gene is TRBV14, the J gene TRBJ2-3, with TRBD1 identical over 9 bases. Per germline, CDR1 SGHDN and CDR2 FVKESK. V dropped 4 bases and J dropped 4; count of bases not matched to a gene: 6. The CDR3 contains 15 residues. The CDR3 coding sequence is TGTGCCAGCAGCCCCGGGACAGGGATAGCAGATACGCAGTATTTT. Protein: CASSPGTGIADTQYF.

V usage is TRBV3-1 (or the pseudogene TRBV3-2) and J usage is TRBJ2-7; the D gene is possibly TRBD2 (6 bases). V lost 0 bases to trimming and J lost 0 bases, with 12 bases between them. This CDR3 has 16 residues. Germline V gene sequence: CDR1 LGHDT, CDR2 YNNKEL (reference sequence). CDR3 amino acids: CASSQDGAGNSYEQYF. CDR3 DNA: TGTGCCAGCAGCCAAGATGGCGCGGGGAACTCCTACGAGCAGTACTTC.

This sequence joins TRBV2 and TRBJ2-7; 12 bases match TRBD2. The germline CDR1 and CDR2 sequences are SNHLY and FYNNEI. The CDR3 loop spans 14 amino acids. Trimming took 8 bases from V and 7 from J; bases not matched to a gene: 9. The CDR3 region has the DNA TGTGCCAGCGGGGTCGGGACTAGCGGGCGAGAGCAGTACGTC. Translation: CASGVGTSGREQYV.

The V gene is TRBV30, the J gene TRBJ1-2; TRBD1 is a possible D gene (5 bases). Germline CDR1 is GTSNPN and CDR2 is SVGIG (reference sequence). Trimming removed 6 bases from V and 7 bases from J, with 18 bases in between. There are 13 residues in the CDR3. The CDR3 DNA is TGTGCCTGTGTGGCCCGGGACTTTGGTGGCTACACCTTC. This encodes CACVARDFGGYTF.

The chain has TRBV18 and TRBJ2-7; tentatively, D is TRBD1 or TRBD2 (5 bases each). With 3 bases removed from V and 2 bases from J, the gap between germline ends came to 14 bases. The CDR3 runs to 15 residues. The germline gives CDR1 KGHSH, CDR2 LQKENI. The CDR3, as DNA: TGTGCCAGCTCACCCCGGGGCGAGGGGCCCTACGAGCAGTACTTC. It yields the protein CASSPRGEGPYEQYF.

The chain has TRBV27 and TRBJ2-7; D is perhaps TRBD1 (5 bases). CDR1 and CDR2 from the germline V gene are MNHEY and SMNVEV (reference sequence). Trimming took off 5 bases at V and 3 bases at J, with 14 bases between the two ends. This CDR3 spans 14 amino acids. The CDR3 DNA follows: TGTGCCAGCAGTGGTTGGGGCAACCGCTACGAGCAGTACTTC. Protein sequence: CASSGWGNRYEQYF.

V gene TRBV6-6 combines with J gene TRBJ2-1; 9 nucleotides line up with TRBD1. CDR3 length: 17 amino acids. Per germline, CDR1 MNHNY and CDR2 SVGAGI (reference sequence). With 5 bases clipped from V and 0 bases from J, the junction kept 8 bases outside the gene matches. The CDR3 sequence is CASSPYGTGLSYNEQFF. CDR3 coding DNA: TGTGCCAGCAGTCCTTACGGGACAGGGCTCTCCTACAATGAGCAGTTCTTC.

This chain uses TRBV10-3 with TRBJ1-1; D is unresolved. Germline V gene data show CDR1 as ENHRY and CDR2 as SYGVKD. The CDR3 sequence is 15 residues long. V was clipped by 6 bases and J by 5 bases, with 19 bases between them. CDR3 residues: CAIRARETRRTEAFF. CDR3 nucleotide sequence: TGTGCCATCAGGGCGAGGGAAACTCGGCGGACTGAAGCTTTCTTT.

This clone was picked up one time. CDR3 nucleotide sequence: TGTGCCAGCAGTTTATGGACCCGGAGCTACGAGCAGTACTTC. It encodes CASSLWTRSYEQYF. The chain links TRBV28 to TRBJ2-7; unclear D gene. V was cut by 0 bases and J by 3 bases, with 9 bases left in between. The CDR3 is 14 residues long. The germline V gene has CDR1 MDHEN and CDR2 SYDVKM.

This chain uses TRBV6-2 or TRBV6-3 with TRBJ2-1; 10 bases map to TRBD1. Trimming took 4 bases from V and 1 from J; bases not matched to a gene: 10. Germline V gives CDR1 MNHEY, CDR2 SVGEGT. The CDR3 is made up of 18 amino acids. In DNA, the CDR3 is TGTGCCAGCAGTTTAACCGACAGGGGGCAGGGGTCCTACAATGAGCAGTTCTTC. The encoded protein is CASSLTDRGQGSYNEQFF.

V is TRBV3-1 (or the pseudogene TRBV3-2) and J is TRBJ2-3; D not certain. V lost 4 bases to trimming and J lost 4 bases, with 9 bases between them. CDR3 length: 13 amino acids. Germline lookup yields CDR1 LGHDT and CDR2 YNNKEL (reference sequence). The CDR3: CASSLLVSDTQYF. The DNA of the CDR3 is TGTGCCAGCAGCCTCCTCGTTTCAGATACGCAGTATTTT.

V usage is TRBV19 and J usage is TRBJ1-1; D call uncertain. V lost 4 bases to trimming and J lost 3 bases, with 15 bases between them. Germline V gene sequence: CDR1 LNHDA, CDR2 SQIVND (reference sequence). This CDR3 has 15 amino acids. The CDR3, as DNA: TGTGCCAGTAGTAATGTGAATAGCCCGCACACTGAAGCTTTCTTT. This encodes CASSNVNSPHTEAFF.